This T cell receptor beta chain was documented in a study of T cells in Graves' hyperthyroidism and ophthalmopathy. Study information: Before treatment of any kind, peripheral blood was taken at initial diagnosis.

Each ophthalmopathy patient scored at least 3 on the Clinical Activity Score and at least 4 on NOSPECS grade, with duration under 3 months. V lost 5 bases to trimming and J lost 1 base, with 15 bases between them. The CDR3 extends over 15 amino acids. Regions amplified from RNA transcripts were the TCR beta CDR3 regions. TCR CDR3 underwent first-round RT-PCR with the HTBI primer set. TCRdb recomputed calls from the multiplex PCR reads with MiXCR, one row per CDR3 protein. The sample lists hundreds of thousands of distinct CDR3 sequences; 11% to 15% were seen once. Study findings and constraints: In the blood, most expanded thyroid clonotypes above 0.001 appeared as well. In the analysis, a 13 V-J model separated ophthalmopathy from stable hyperthyroidism.

This clonotype was found once. What it recognizes is unknown. This chain links TRBV12-3 or TRBV12-4 with TRBJ2-7; no clear D. The sequenced material came from blood. This receptor was taken from a man between 50 and 59 years old with Graves' ophthalmopathy. CDR3 DNA: TGTGCCAGCAGTACCGCTAGTAGCAGTTCCTACGAGCAGTACTTC. It translates to CASSTASSSSYEQYF.